These 15 T cell receptor beta chains were sequenced from one sample in a study of blood T cell repertoires in COVID-19. Produced via immunoSEQ multiplex PCR; TCRdb's table is partial and in-frame only. The top ten clones hold around 4.9% of a sample with tens of thousands of clones, more than 70% of them seen once. Input material: peripheral blood. These receptors all come from a human donor in a cohort sampled during active COVID-19.

This clone was found a few times. This chain joins TRBV4-1 and TRBJ1-1; possible D gene TRBD1, 5 bases. CDR1 is MGHRA, CDR2 YSYEKL, per germline. The V end lost 6 bases, the J end lost 2 bases, and 16 bases lay between the germline ends. This CDR3 comprises 15 residues. CDR3 coding DNA: TGCGCCAGCAGGTATACCCCGGGGGTAAACACTGAAGCTTTCTTT. Translating it yields CASRYTPGVNTEAFF.

The gene calls are TRBV4-1 and TRBJ1-3, with TRBD1 as a possible D gene (5 bases). V gave up 4 bases and J gave up 0 bases, with 19 bases separating them. CDR3 size: 18 residues. Germline V CDR1 and CDR2: MGHRA, YSYEKL. The CDR3 sequence: CASSLTSTAAYSGNTIYF. CDR3 sequence (DNA): TGCGCCAGCAGCCTAACGTCGACAGCCGCTTACTCTGGAAACACCATATATTTT.

The V gene is TRBV10-3, the J gene TRBJ2-3; TRBD2 aligns across 11 bases. Trimming removed 4 bases from V and 2 bases from J; junction bases left unmatched: 5. Per germline, CDR1 ENHRY and CDR2 SYGVKD. CDR3 size: 16 residues. The CDR3 bases are TGTGCCATCAGTGGCCCTAGCGGGGGGCCCACAGATACGCAGTATTTT. Protein sequence: CAISGPSGGPTDTQYF.

In its sample, this clone was seen once. The CDR3 reads CASSPARETDTQYF. The CDR3 bases are TGTGCCAGCTCACCGGCCAGGGAAACAGATACGCAGTATTTT. The rearrangement joins TRBV18 to TRBJ2-3, with D perhaps TRBD1 (5 bases). The germline CDR1 and CDR2 sequences are KGHSH and LQKENI. Trimming cost V 3 bases and J 3 bases, with 10 bases left between them. This CDR3 comprises 14 residues.

V is TRBV6-5 and J is TRBJ2-3; 10 bases agree with TRBD1. Germline CDR1 MNHEY, CDR2 SVGAGI. Trimming cost V 8 bases and J 2 bases; bases outside gene matches: 4. CDR3 length: 14 residues. CDR3: CASLTGGPTDTQYF. The CDR3 DNA reads as TGTGCCAGCCTGACAGGGGGCCCCACAGATACGCAGTATTTT.

The chain employs TRBV3-1 (or the pseudogene TRBV3-2) and TRBJ1-4; TRBD1 might be the D (6 bases). CDR1 and CDR2 (germline): LGHDT, YNNKEL (reference sequence). The CDR3 extends over 14 amino acids. V lost 6 bases, J lost 7 bases, and 15 bases lay in between. CDR3 residues: CASRDWTRGEKLFF. CDR3 nucleotides: TGTGCCAGCAGGGACTGGACCAGGGGTGAAAAACTGTTTTTT.

V gene TRBV7-3 combines with J gene TRBJ1-2; 7 bases map to TRBD1. The CDR3 is made up of 15 amino acids. The germline CDR1 and CDR2 sequences are SGHTA and FQGTGA. Trimming removed 7 bases from V and 4 bases from J; junction bases left unmatched: 12. The CDR3 spells CASTPSGGTAYGYTF. The CDR3 coding sequence is TGTGCCAGCACACCCTCAGGCGGGACAGCCTATGGCTACACCTTC. The full variable domain, with the rest looked up from reference TRBV7-3 and TRBJ1-2, is GAGVSQTPSNKVTEKGKYVELRCDPISGHTALYWYRQSLGQGPEFLIYFQGTGAADDSGLPNDRFFAVRPEGSVSTLKIQRTERGDSAVYLCASTPSGGTAYGYTFGSGTRLTVV.

This clone has just a few counts. This chain uses TRBV27 with TRBJ1-2, with 7 bases aligning to TRBD1. Germline lookup yields CDR1 MNHEY and CDR2 SMNVEV (reference sequence). The ends lost 4 bases at V and 5 bases at J; junction bases unmatched: 19. This CDR3 region has 18 residues. For the CDR3, the DNA is TGTGCCAGCAGTTCACCGGACAGGTTCAAGGTGTCCCAATATGGCTACACCTTC. It is translated as CASSSPDRFKVSQYGYTF.

The gene calls are TRBV4-1 and TRBJ1-5; D is unresolved. The V gene's germline CDR1 is MGHRA and CDR2 YSYEKL. CDR3 length: 19 amino acids. V was clipped by 0 bases and J by 0 bases, with 18 bases between them. The CDR3 DNA reads as TGCGCCAGCAGCCAAGATGGAGTCGGCATCTCCTATAGCAATCAGCCCCAGCATTTT. As protein: CASSQDGVGISYSNQPQHF.

The genes are TRBV2 and TRBJ2-3; 7 positions agree with TRBD2. The trim removed 7 bases at V and 3 bases at J, leaving 13 bases unmatched. Germline V CDR1 and CDR2: SNHLY, FYNNEI. The CDR3 runs 16 residues. The CDR3 nucleotides are TGTGCCAGCAACACCCCAACGGGGGGTAAGACAGATACGCAGTATTTT. It codes for CASNTPTGGKTDTQYF. Filled out from reference TRBV2 and TRBJ2-3, the complete variable domain reads EPEVTQTPSHQVTQMGQEVILRCVPISNHLYFYWYRQILGQKVEFLVSFYNNEISEKSEIFDDQFSVERPDGSNFTLKIRSTKLEDSAMYFCASNTPTGGKTDTQYFGPGTRLTVL.

The CDR3 loop is CASTRGQNTDTQYF. For the CDR3, the DNA is TGTGCCAGCACAAGAGGACAGAACACAGATACGCAGTATTTT. The genes are TRBV6-5 and TRBJ2-3, with D possibly being TRBD1 (6 bases). Germline CDR1 and CDR2: MNHEY and SVGAGI. The CDR3 is 14 amino acids. V lost 7 bases, J lost 2 bases, and 13 bases lay in between.

This sequence joins TRBV30 and TRBJ2-1; 14 nucleotides align to TRBD2. CDR3 size: 18 residues. With V trimmed by 0 bases and J by 4 bases, 8 bases remained unmatched. The germline CDR1 and CDR2 sequences are GTSNPN and SVGIG (reference sequence). CDR3 residues: CAWSVRGTSGGVYNEQFF. Here the CDR3 DNA reads TGTGCCTGGAGTGTTCGAGGGACTAGCGGGGGAGTGTACAATGAGCAGTTCTTC.

The chain links TRBV5-6 to TRBJ2-3; no clear D. Trimming shortened V by 0 bases and J by 1 base, and 6 bases separated the two germline ends. The germline CDR1 and CDR2 sequences are SGHDT and YYEEEE. CDR3 length equals 14 residues. The CDR3 bases are TGTGCCAGCAGCTTGGTCGCGGGCACAGATACGCAGTATTTT. It specifies CASSLVAGTDTQYF.

The genes are TRBV19 and TRBJ1-4; D remains ambiguous. The CDR3 sequence is 14 residues long. V was trimmed by 7 bases and J by 3 bases, leaving 12 bases between them. Germline lookup yields CDR1 LNHDA and CDR2 SQIVND (reference sequence). The DNA for the CDR3 is TGTGCCAGTACCCCCCCGGGGTCTAATGAAAAACTGTTTTTT. It translates to CASTPPGSNEKLFF.

This clone was recorded once. The CDR3 reads CASSPDQRAFF. The CDR3, as DNA: TGTGCCAGCAGCCCCGACCAGCGGGCTTTCTTT. The chain carries TRBV28 and TRBJ1-1; D gene unclear. The CDR3 has 11 residues. Germline values: CDR1 MDHEN, CDR2 SYDVKM. Trimming removed 6 bases at V and 11 bases at J, with 13 bases between.